These 16 T cell receptor beta chains originate from one sample sequenced in a study of blood T cell repertoires in COVID-19. Repertoires were generated with immunoSEQ multiplex PCR, while TCRdb's copy carries only in-frame clones and drops some. The repertoire holds 250,000 to 350,000 clones, with approximately 88% as singletons. Sequencing input: peripheral blood. The receptors were sampled from a human donor with COVID-19, enrolled during active disease. The donor label of this sample is uncertain.

The chain has TRBV19 and TRBJ2-7; 7 nucleotides align to TRBD1. The CDR3 sequence is 14 residues long. V was pared by 5 bases and J by 1 base, with 5 bases of the junction left unmatched. Per germline, CDR1 LNHDA and CDR2 SQIVND (reference sequence). In DNA form, the CDR3 reads TGTGCCAGTAGTGCCCTACAGGGGTCCTACGAGCAGTACTTC. Its translation is CASSALQGSYEQYF.

This clone was observed a single time. This chain connects TRBV5-1 to TRBJ2-1, with D perhaps TRBD2 (5 bases). The CDR3 extends over 15 amino acids. Germline V lookup: CDR1 SGHRS, CDR2 YFSETQ. Deletions cut 0 bases from V and 4 bases from J, with 11 bases between. This CDR3 is CASSLGGAVYNEQFF. The CDR3 DNA follows: TGCGCCAGCAGCTTGGGGGGAGCTGTTTACAATGAGCAGTTCTTC.

J is TRBJ1-2 and V is TRBV29-1, with 7 nucleotides matching TRBD1. The germline V gene has CDR1 SQVTM and CDR2 ANQGSEA. CDR3 length: 13 residues. V trimming: 8 bases; J trimming: 7 bases; junction bases outside the gene matches: 13. Here the CDR3 DNA reads TGCAGCTATAGAACCGGGACAGCGTTTGGCTACACCTTC. It translates to CSYRTGTAFGYTF.

This chain joins TRBV30 and TRBJ2-6; no firm D call. Germline CDR1 GTSNPN, CDR2 SVGIG (reference sequence). Trimming pared 2 bases from V and 0 bases from J, leaving 8 bases between. CDR3 length: 15 residues. This chain's CDR3 is CAWSPGRSGANVLTF. The CDR3 DNA reads TGTGCCTGGAGTCCTGGCCGCTCTGGGGCCAACGTCCTGACTTTC. The full variable domain, with the rest looked up from reference TRBV30 and TRBJ2-6, is SQTIHQWPATLVQPVGSPLSLECTVEGTSNPNLYWYRQAAGRGLQLLFYSVGIGQISSEVPQNLSASRPQDRQFILSSKKLLLSDSGFYLCAWSPGRSGANVLTFGAGSRLTVL.

The J gene is TRBJ1-1, the V gene TRBV3-1 (or the pseudogene TRBV3-2); 12 positions agree with TRBD1. There are 13 residues in the CDR3. V was pared by 4 bases and J by 11 bases, with 5 bases of the junction left unmatched. CDR1 and CDR2 (germline): LGHDT, YNNKEL (reference sequence). CDR3 DNA: TGTGCCAGCAGCCCGGGACAGGGGGCCGAGGCTTTCTTT. The encoded protein is CASSPGQGAEAFF.

The CDR3 coding sequence is TGTGCCAGCACCCGGGACTCAGCCAATAATTCACCCCTCCACTTT. Amino acid sequence: CASTRDSANNSPLHF. The rearrangement links TRBV6-5 to TRBJ1-6; possibly TRBD1 for D (5 bases). Trimming cost V 7 bases and J 5 bases, with 15 bases left between them. The CDR3 has 15 amino acids. The germline gives CDR1 MNHEY, CDR2 SVGAGI.

The rearrangement joins TRBV7-6 to TRBJ2-1, with 12 bases identical to TRBD2. Losses at the gene ends were 5 bases for V and 6 bases for J; bases not matched to a gene: 5. This CDR3 has 15 amino acids. CDR1 is SGHVS, CDR2 FNYEAQ, per germline. The CDR3 spells CASSALAGGPNEQFF. The CDR3 nucleotides read TGTGCCAGCAGCGCTCTAGCGGGAGGGCCCAATGAGCAGTTCTTC.

This clone turned up a few times. The chain links TRBV11-1 to TRBJ1-1; 7 bases line up with TRBD1. Germline CDR1 reads SGHAT; CDR2 reads FQDESV (reference sequence). V lost 0 bases and J lost 4; bases outside the gene matches: 8. The length of the CDR3 is 16 residues. Here the CDR3 reads CASSLAGEQGITEAFF. The CDR3 region has the DNA TGTGCCAGCAGCTTAGCGGGTGAACAGGGGATCACTGAAGCTTTCTTT.

V gene TRBV7-2 combines with J gene TRBJ2-2; the match to TRBD1 covers 8 bases. CDR3 length equals 14 residues. V lost 5 bases to trimming and J lost 10 bases; unmatched junction nucleotides: 9. Germline CDR1 reads SGHTA; CDR2 reads FQGNSA. The CDR3 region is CASSLTGAGSELFF. The DNA for the CDR3 is TGTGCCAGCAGCCTGACAGGGGCGGGGTCGGAGCTGTTTTTT.

V and J are TRBV28 and TRBJ2-1; 9 nucleotides align to TRBD2. The CDR3 has 16 residues. V trimming: 4 bases; J trimming: 3 bases; junction bases outside the gene matches: 7. Germline loops: CDR1 MDHEN, CDR2 SYDVKM. The CDR3 nucleotides are TGTGCCAGCAGTTACCCGGGACTAGCTGGCTACAATGAGCAGTTCTTC. Translation gives CASSYPGLAGYNEQFF.

The chain employs TRBV7-8 and TRBJ2-7, with 7 bases matching TRBD2. J gave up 2 bases and V 2 bases, and 6 bases lay outside the gene matches. Germline CDR1 SGHVS, CDR2 FQNEAQ. The CDR3 sequence is 15 residues long. The CDR3 DNA reads as TGTGCCAGCAGCTTAAAATCTAGCGGAACCTACGAGCAGTACTTC. Translating gives CASSLKSSGTYEQYF.

This clone was seen more than once but under ten times. The genes are TRBV28 and TRBJ2-1, with D possibly TRBD2 on 6 matching bases. Trimming cost V 6 bases and J 0 bases, with 15 bases left between them. CDR1 is MDHEN, CDR2 SYDVKM, per germline. CDR3 size: 16 residues. CDR3 bases: TGTGCCAGCAGCCCGACCGGGACTTCCTCCTACAATGAGCAGTTCTTC. Translated: CASSPTGTSSYNEQFF.

V and J are TRBV7-9 and TRBJ2-5, with 8 bases aligning to TRBD2. Germline V gives CDR1 SEHNR, CDR2 FQNEAQ (reference sequence). Trimming took 0 bases from V and 6 from J; bases not matched to a gene: 9. CDR3 length: 16 residues. The chain's CDR3 is CASSLATSGRQQTQYF. CDR3 coding DNA: TGTGCCAGCAGCTTAGCCACTAGCGGCCGACAGCAGACCCAGTACTTC.

This rearrangement joins TRBV6-5 to TRBJ1-1; D is possibly TRBD1 (6 bases). CDR1 and CDR2 from the germline V gene are MNHEY and SVGAGI. The CDR3 runs 11 residues. The V end was cut by 6 bases, the J end by 12 bases, with 14 bases between. The CDR3 DNA sequence: TGTGCCAGCAGGTACAGGGAGGCGACTTTCTTT. Its protein is CASRYREATFF.

V is TRBV7-6 and J is TRBJ1-5; D may be TRBD1 (5 bases). V was trimmed by 8 bases and J by 7 bases, leaving 33 bases between them. The length of the CDR3 is 19 residues. From germline, CDR1 is SGHVS and CDR2 FNYEAQ. CDR3 nucleotide sequence: TGTGCCAGCCATGAGGGGCGTTTTTGCGAGGAGCCAGCGGGGCAGCCCCAGCATTTT. This sequence encodes CASHEGRFCEEPAGQPQHF.

The chain is built from TRBV5-6 and TRBJ1-1; D call uncertain. Germline CDR1 and CDR2: SGHDT and YYEEEE. The CDR3 length is 13 residues. V lost 0 bases, J lost 5 bases, and 8 bases lay in between. CDR3 in amino acids: CASSLGARTEAFF. The CDR3 nucleotides are TGTGCCAGCAGCTTGGGGGCGAGAACTGAAGCTTTCTTT.